This section outlines one T cell receptor beta chain sequence together with its context. The antigen is unknown. This sample stems from a study of response to subunit inactivated influenza vaccine. Notes on the study in general: Authors suggested each seasonal influenza vaccination recruits few new T cells.

TCRdb re-called the RT-PCR reads through MiXCR, storing one row per CDR3 protein. The sample yields over 750,000 distinct CDR3 sequences, around 21% seen once. This CDR3 is built from 16 residues. Germline V gene lookup returns CDR1 LGHNA and CDR2 YSLEER. Trimming at V came to 0 bases and at J to 8 bases, leaving 10 bases not matched to a gene. The TCR originated in a man between 45 and 60 years old who received an inactivated influenza vaccine. The sequenced sample was PBMCs from blood, obtained around 5 days after vaccination. The J gene is TRBJ2-4, the V gene TRBV4-3, with 7 bases lining up with TRBD2. CDR3 region: CASSQDGREGLDIQYF. The CDR3 nucleotides are TGCGCCAGCAGCCAAGATGGGAGGGAAGGTCTGGACATTCAGTACTTC.